The clone carrying this T cell receptor beta chain was observed at least ten times. No antigen is known for it. This record comes from a study of spatial heterogeneity in lung cancer. Time point denoted: sample taken at primary tumor resection. Untreated early-stage non-small cell lung cancer patients, roughly 72 in total, were the donors. Germline V gene data show CDR1 as GTSNPN and CDR2 as SVGIG (reference sequence). V was shortened by 0 bases and J by 6 bases, with 17 bases between the two germline ends. This CDR3 comprises 15 residues. Findings of the study overall: In tumors, expanded intratumoral alpha and beta TCR counts tracked mutation counts.

Each CDR3 protein gets one entry after TCRdb re-called the 5' RACE reads with MiXCR. The sample shows around 12,000 distinct CDR3 sequences, 6% to 7% of them seen only once. This receptor was obtained from a female donor with early-stage non-small cell lung cancer. V gene TRBV30 combines with J gene TRBJ1-2, with unresolved D. The source material was lung tumor tissue, sampled at surgery. CDR3 sequence (DNA): TGTGCCTGGAGTGTCAGGTTTCGGAGGGAACATGGCTACACCTTC. Protein: CAWSVRFRREHGYTF.